These 17 T cell receptor beta chains share one sample of origin, sequenced in a study of shared clonotypes between healthy human individuals. TCRdb's table, derived via immunoSEQ multiplex PCR, lists solely in-frame clones and lacks some. The sample contains more than 2,000,000 clones, more than 85% of which appear only once. What was sequenced was naive CD4+ T cells from PBMCs. Sample subset: CD45RA+ positively selected. All receptors derive from a man younger than 35 in good health. Some clones in this sample may be carry-over from other donors' samples.

This chain links TRBV5-4 with TRBJ2-1; D may correspond to TRBD1 or TRBD2 (6 bases each). The CDR3 runs 14 residues. V was shortened by 4 bases and J by 7 bases, with 15 bases between the two germline ends. Germline-derived CDR1 and CDR2 are SGHNT and YYREEE (reference sequence). CDR3 protein: CASSQEPGANEQFF. The CDR3 nucleotides read TGTGCCAGCAGCCAAGAACCGGGGGCTAATGAGCAGTTCTTC.

The chain links TRBV7-6 to TRBJ2-1; D may be TRBD2 (5 bases). Germline assignment: CDR1 SGHVS and CDR2 FNYEAQ. The CDR3 is made up of 15 amino acids. V shed 1 base and J shed 9 bases, with 16 bases lying between them. This CDR3 is CASSLGTANGGEQFF. The CDR3 nucleotides are TGTGCCAGCAGCTTAGGGACTGCGAACGGTGGTGAGCAGTTCTTC. Using reference TRBV7-6 and TRBJ2-1 for the parts outside the CDR3, the full variable domain is GAGVSQSPRYKVTKRGQDVALRCDPISGHVSLYWYRQALGQGPEFLTYFNYEAQQDKSGLPNDRFSAERPEGSISTLTIQRTEQRDSAMYRCASSLGTANGGEQFFGPGTRLTVL.

V and J are TRBV11-3 and TRBJ2-5; 8 nucleotides line up with TRBD2. Germline assignment: CDR1 SGHNT and CDR2 YENEEA. This CDR3 comprises 15 residues. V dropped 5 bases and J dropped 4; count of bases not matched to a gene: 9. CDR3: CASSPRGGRTETQYF. For the CDR3, the DNA is TGTGCCAGCAGCCCCCGGGGCGGGAGGACAGAGACCCAGTACTTC. The variable domain in full, completed from reference TRBV11-3 and TRBJ2-5, reads EAGVVQSPRYKIIEKKQPVAFWCNPISGHNTLYWYLQNLGQGPELLIRYENEEAVDDSQLPKDRFSAERLKGVDSTLKIQPAELGDSAVYLCASSPRGGRTETQYFGPGTRLLVL.

This chain joins TRBV9 and TRBJ1-1; 8 positions agree with TRBD1. Per germline, CDR1 SGDLS and CDR2 YYNGEE. The CDR3 has 14 amino acids. With 0 bases clipped from V and 6 bases from J, the junction kept 4 bases outside the gene matches. As DNA, the CDR3 is TGTGCCAGCAGCGTAGCAGGGGGCGCCGCTGAAGCTTTCTTT. Protein: CASSVAGGAAEAFF.

The rearrangement joins TRBV5-6 to TRBJ1-1; tentative D call: TRBD1 (6 bases). The CDR3 totals 16 residues. The germline gives CDR1 SGHDT, CDR2 YYEEEE. Trimming stripped 0 bases from V and 5 bases from J, with 17 bases between. In DNA form, the CDR3 reads TGTGCCAGCAGCTTGGGGATAGGAGGGGGAAGTACTGAAGCTTTCTTT. It specifies CASSLGIGGGSTEAFF.

The V gene is TRBV5-1, the J gene TRBJ2-7, with D unclear. This CDR3 is built from 14 residues. Trimming removed 1 base at V and 3 bases at J, with 11 bases between. Germline V CDR1 and CDR2: SGHRS, YFSETQ. CDR3 sequence: CASSLLYTGYEQYF. The CDR3 DNA reads as TGCGCCAGCAGCTTGTTGTACACCGGCTACGAGCAGTACTTC. The complete variable domain, with remaining parts taken from reference TRBV5-1 and TRBJ2-7, reads KAGVTQTPRYLIKTRGQQVTLSCSPISGHRSVSWYQQTPGQGLQFLFEYFSETQRNKGNFPGRFSGRQFSNSRSEMNVSTLELGDSALYLCASSLLYTGYEQYFGPGTRLTVT.

The CDR3 DNA sequence: TGTGCCAGCAGCAGAGACCAGGGGGCTGCTGAAGCTTTCTTT. Its translation: CASSRDQGAAEAFF. The rearrangement joins TRBV7-9 to TRBJ1-1, with 8 bases that match TRBD1. The length of the CDR3 is 14 residues. J lost 6 bases, V lost 5 bases, and 8 bases had no gene match. Germline CDR1 SEHNR, CDR2 FQNEAQ (reference sequence). The full variable domain, its missing parts supplied by reference TRBV7-9 and TRBJ1-1, is DTGVSQNPRHKITKRGQNVTFRCDPISEHNRLYWYRQTLGQGPEFLTYFQNEAQLEKSRLLSDRFSAERPKGSFSTLEIQRTEQGDSAMYLCASSRDQGAAEAFFGQGTRLTVV.

V usage is TRBV5-4 and J usage is TRBJ2-5, with D uncertain. There are 14 residues in the CDR3. Germline values: CDR1 SGHNT, CDR2 YYREEE (reference sequence). Trimming shortened V by 4 bases and J by 0 bases, and 10 bases separated the two germline ends. In nucleotides, the CDR3 is TGTGCCAGCAGCACCATGACCTACCAAGAGACCCAGTACTTC. This gives the protein CASSTMTYQETQYF.

The chain joins TRBV6-1 to TRBJ2-3; D might be TRBD1 (5 bases). Germline V gene lookup returns CDR1 MNHNS and CDR2 SASEGT. The germline V and J ends were trimmed by 5 bases and 0 bases, with 9 bases remaining between them. The CDR3 is made up of 14 amino acids. The CDR3 loop reads CASSRGGSTDTQYF. The CDR3 DNA follows: TGTGCCAGCAGTAGGGGCGGAAGCACAGATACGCAGTATTTT.

Concerning this clone: One end of the junction is discordant with germline, which a read error may explain. This CDR3 is also generated by other DNA sequences in the sample. This chain joins TRBV29-1 and TRBJ1-5; tentatively, D is TRBD1 (5 bases). In germline, CDR1 is SQVTM, CDR2 ANQGSEA. CDR3 length: 13 residues. For the CDR3, the DNA is TGCAGCGTGGAAGGAGATAGGGGTCAGCCCCAGCATTTT. It specifies CSVEGDRGQPQHF. Together with reference TRBV29-1 and TRBJ1-5, the CDR3 gives the full variable domain: SAVISQKPSRDICQRGTSLTIQCQVDSQVTMMFWYRQQPGQSLTLIATANQGSEATYESGFVIDKFPISRPNLTFSTLTVSNMSPEDSSIYLCSVEGDRGQPQHFGDGTRLSIL.

The chain recombines TRBV27 with TRBJ2-1; D call uncertain. Looked up from germline, CDR1 is MNHEY and CDR2 is SMNVEV (reference sequence). Trimming took off 2 bases at V and 1 base at J, with 6 bases between the two ends. This CDR3 contains 14 residues. CDR3 region: CASSLTGSYNEQFF. The CDR3 region has the DNA TGTGCCAGCAGTTTAACTGGTTCCTACAATGAGCAGTTCTTC.

This clone was counted a single time. The chain links TRBV10-2 to TRBJ1-1, with TRBD1 as a possible D gene (6 bases). With 3 bases removed from V and 5 bases from J, the gap between germline ends came to 13 bases. CDR1 is WSHSY and CDR2 is SAAADI in the germline V gene. This CDR3 contains 14 residues. CDR3 amino acids: CASSDWGRETEAFF. CDR3 bases: TGCGCCAGCAGTGATTGGGGGCGGGAAACTGAAGCTTTCTTT.

The chain links TRBV6-6 to TRBJ1-1; weak D call: TRBD1 (6 bases). Trimming took 6 bases from V and 6 from J, leaving 23 bases between them. CDR1 and CDR2 (germline): MNHNY, SVGAGI (reference sequence). CDR3 length: 16 residues. CDR3 DNA sequence: TGTGCCAGCAGCGCCGCTCCAACAGGGAATAGGCCTGAAGCTTTCTTT. Translating gives CASSAAPTGNRPEAFF.

The rearrangement joins TRBV28 to TRBJ2-3; D may be TRBD1 (6 bases). The V gene's germline CDR1 is MDHEN and CDR2 SYDVKM. The CDR3 spans 14 residues. V was clipped by 8 bases and J by 2 bases, with 14 bases between them. CDR3 sequence: CASQSGAATDTQYF. CDR3 DNA sequence: TGTGCCAGCCAATCAGGGGCTGCCACAGATACGCAGTATTTT.

The V gene is TRBV11-3, the J gene TRBJ1-5; a weak D match, TRBD1 (6 bases). The CDR3 consists of 12 residues. Per germline, CDR1 SGHNT and CDR2 YENEEA. The V gene lost 3 bases and the J gene lost 9 bases, with 9 bases spanning the gap. The CDR3 bases are TGTGCCAGCAGCTTCAGGGGTTGGCCCCAGCATTTT. This sequence encodes CASSFRGWPQHF.

CDR3 in DNA: TGCGCCAGCAGCTTGGAGGGACAGGGGAGGCGTGAGCAGTACTTC. It translates to CASSLEGQGRREQYF. The chain couples TRBV5-1 to TRBJ2-7; 10 bases line up with TRBD1. CDR1 is SGHRS, CDR2 YFSETQ, per germline. V shed 0 bases, J shed 7 bases, and the junction held 7 bases outside the gene matches. The CDR3 totals 15 residues.

V and J are TRBV4-3 and TRBJ2-5, with D maybe TRBD1 (6 bases). Germline-derived CDR1 and CDR2 are LGHNA and YSLEER. This CDR3 contains 15 residues. V was pared by 1 base and J by 2 bases, with 11 bases between. The CDR3 nucleotides are TGCGCCAGCAGCCAAGGGGACACCAGGCAAGAGACCCAGTACTTC. Translating it yields CASSQGDTRQETQYF.